The clone carrying this TCR beta chain was counted many times. Its antigen remains unidentified. These data are taken from a study of T-cell memory formation after mild COVID-19. Background on the study: Clusters of TCRs were largely donor specific. Study-level findings and limits: A subset of responding clones appeared in pre-infection memory, suggesting cross-reactive memory joined. Contracting clones from day 15 to 85 showed balanced CD4/CD8; later expanders favored CD4+.

TCRdb re-called the 5' RACE reads through MiXCR, storing one row per CDR3 protein. Of approximately 300,000 distinct CDR3 sequences in the sample, 15% to 20% were seen once. V gave up 7 bases and J gave up 5 bases, with 11 bases separating them. This CDR3 is built from 11 residues. Looked up from germline, CDR1 is SQVTM and CDR2 is ANQGSEA. The chain links TRBV29-1 to TRBJ2-5; D tentatively reads TRBD1 or TRBD2 (5 bases each). This TCR derives from a man aged 18 to 29 who had mild COVID-19 (a few samples of this study predate the infection). Cell type and time point are not known. The sequenced material came from PBMCs or a T cell subset sorted from them (not recorded which). The DNA of the CDR3 is TGCAGCGGCGAGGGGCCGGAGACCCAGTACTTC. Residues: CSGEGPETQYF.